These 24 T cell receptor beta chains originate from one sample sequenced in a study of blood T cell repertoires in COVID-19. Some clones are missing from TCRdb's copy, which holds only in-frame ones; the method was immunoSEQ multiplex PCR. The sample yields some 150,000 clones, approximately 87% seen once. The sample consisted of peripheral blood. Receptor source: a man between 45 and 60 years old who had recovered from COVID-19.

The gene calls are TRBV6-4 and TRBJ2-1; TRBD2 aligns across 8 bases. With 6 bases clipped from V and 7 bases from J, the junction kept 14 bases outside the gene matches. The CDR3 totals 16 residues. Looked up from germline, CDR1 is MRHNA and CDR2 is SNTAGT. The DNA of the CDR3 is TGTGCCAGCAGCGTGGAGGGTAGCGGGGTCCGGAATGAGCAGTTCTTC. As protein: CASSVEGSGVRNEQFF.

This clone showed up just once. The V call is TRBV4-3, the J call TRBJ1-2; 8 nucleotides align to TRBD1. Germline CDR1 is LGHNA and CDR2 is YSLEER. V shed 0 bases, J shed 5 bases, and the junction held 2 bases outside the gene matches. This CDR3 region has 14 residues. The CDR3 region has the DNA TGCGCCAGCAGCCAAGATACAGGGGGTTATGGCTACACCTTC. The encoded protein is CASSQDTGGYGYTF.

This clone was counted between two and nine times. The chain joins TRBV7-6 to TRBJ2-1; the D gene is possibly TRBD2 (6 bases). Germline V gives CDR1 SGHVS, CDR2 FNYEAQ. V was cut by 3 bases and J by 6 bases, with 15 bases left in between. This CDR3 spans 15 amino acids. The CDR3 sequence: CASSFRDLGGNEQFF. Written as DNA, the CDR3 is TGTGCCAGCAGCTTCAGAGACCTCGGGGGCAATGAGCAGTTCTTC.

This clone was counted once. The chain combines TRBV19 with TRBJ1-5; TRBD1 aligns across 7 bases. J lost 2 bases, V lost 5 bases, and 3 bases had no gene match. The germline V gene encodes CDR1 LNHDA and CDR2 SQIVND (reference sequence). The CDR3 loop spans 14 amino acids. The DNA for the CDR3 is TGTGCCAGTAGTGGAACAGGGGGCAATCAGCCCCAGCATTTT. Protein: CASSGTGGNQPQHF. Full variable domain (rest looked up from reference TRBV19 and TRBJ1-5): DGGITQSPKYLFRKEGQNVTLSCEQNLNHDAMYWYRQDPGQGLRLIYYSQIVNDFQKGDIAEGYSVSREKKESFPLTVTSAQKNPTAFYLCASSGTGGNQPQHFGDGTRLSIL.

V and J are TRBV10-1 and TRBJ2-1, with 8 bases that match TRBD2. This CDR3 has 15 amino acids. V was pared by 4 bases and J by 8 bases, with 10 bases of the junction left unmatched. Germline CDR1 and CDR2: WNHNN and SYGVQD (reference sequence). The CDR3 region is CASSATGGPVDEQFF. The DNA for the CDR3 is TGCGCCAGCAGTGCGACGGGGGGGCCTGTCGATGAGCAGTTCTTC.

This clone counts as medium-sized. The chain couples TRBV11-3 to TRBJ1-4, with 9 bases identical to TRBD1. With 6 bases clipped from V and 9 bases from J, the junction kept 8 bases outside the gene matches. Germline values: CDR1 SGHNT, CDR2 YENEEA. The CDR3 is 14 amino acids. In DNA form, the CDR3 reads TGTGCCAGCAGTCAGGACAGGGGTTTGAAAAAACTGTTTTTT. Protein product: CASSQDRGLKKLFF.

This chain links TRBV7-8 with TRBJ1-1; TRBD1 might be the D (5 bases). Trimming took off 5 bases at V and 10 bases at J, with 14 bases between the two ends. CDR3 length: 12 residues. CDR1 SGHVS and CDR2 FQNEAQ come from the germline V gene. The CDR3 bases are TGTGCCAGCAGCCCCGACGGGGGGAGAGCTTTCTTT. The encoded protein is CASSPDGGRAFF.

This chain joins TRBV30 and TRBJ1-2, with TRBD1 identical over 8 bases. From germline, CDR1 is GTSNPN and CDR2 SVGIG (reference sequence). The CDR3 extends over 15 amino acids. V lost 2 bases to trimming and J lost 4 bases; unmatched junction nucleotides: 9. Here the CDR3 reads CAWSRTGTGVYGYTF. The CDR3 DNA sequence: TGTGCCTGGAGTCGTACGGGGACAGGAGTCTATGGCTACACCTTC.

A single count supports this clone. The V gene is TRBV14, the J gene TRBJ1-1, with 7 bases that match TRBD1. Germline V lookup: CDR1 SGHDN, CDR2 FVKESK. This CDR3 contains 14 residues. V lost 3 bases to trimming and J lost 8 bases; unmatched junction nucleotides: 9. This CDR3 reads CASSHRTGLGEAFF. The CDR3 bases are TGTGCCAGCAGCCATAGGACAGGTCTTGGGGAAGCTTTCTTT.

V and J are TRBV29-1 and TRBJ2-5; D is uncertain. CDR1 and CDR2 from the germline V gene are SQVTM and ANQGSEA. The CDR3 loop spans 12 amino acids. Trimming pared 7 bases from V and 5 bases from J, leaving 14 bases between. Here the CDR3 reads CSALGASETQYF. CDR3 nucleotides: TGCAGCGCCCTAGGAGCCTCGGAGACCCAGTACTTC. Variable domain in full (rest from reference TRBV29-1 and TRBJ2-5): SAVISQKPSRDICQRGTSLTIQCQVDSQVTMMFWYRQQPGQSLTLIATANQGSEATYESGFVIDKFPISRPNLTFSTLTVSNMSPEDSSIYLCSALGASETQYFGPGTRLLVL.

V is TRBV30 and J is TRBJ2-5; D unresolved. Germline V gene data show CDR1 as GTSNPN and CDR2 as SVGIG (reference sequence). The CDR3 has 13 residues. Trimming took off 0 bases at V and 3 bases at J, with 8 bases between the two ends. The CDR3 loop reads CAWSVGLEETQYF. The CDR3 nucleotides are TGTGCCTGGAGTGTGGGTCTAGAAGAGACCCAGTACTTC.

The chain recombines TRBV3-1 (or the pseudogene TRBV3-2) with TRBJ1-4, with 9 bases identical to TRBD1. Germline CDR1 LGHDT, CDR2 YNNKEL (reference sequence). With V trimmed by 4 bases and J by 7 bases, 7 bases remained unmatched. CDR3 length: 15 amino acids. The CDR3 region is CASSLTDRGGEKLFF. The CDR3 DNA is TGTGCCAGCAGCCTTACGGACAGGGGAGGTGAAAAACTGTTTTTT.

The chain employs TRBV6-1 and TRBJ1-3, with TRBD1 identical over 7 bases. This CDR3 has 16 residues. Unmatched junction bases numbered 6, after V lost 4 bases and J lost 0 bases. The V gene's germline CDR1 is MNHNS and CDR2 SASEGT. The CDR3 loop is CASSGSRQGSGNTIYF. DNA for the CDR3: TGTGCCAGCAGTGGCTCCCGACAGGGCTCTGGAAACACCATATATTTT.

V is TRBV6-5 and J is TRBJ2-1; unclear D gene. Deletions cut 7 bases from V and 9 bases from J, with 22 bases between. Germline assignment: CDR1 MNHEY and CDR2 SVGAGI. CDR3 length equals 15 residues. The CDR3 region is CASTQDLGWVGEQFF. The DNA of the CDR3 is TGTGCCAGCACCCAAGACTTAGGCTGGGTGGGTGAGCAGTTCTTC.

The J gene is TRBJ1-4, the V gene TRBV11-2; 7 bases are a match to TRBD1. The CDR3 contains 16 residues. Germline V gene sequence: CDR1 SGHAT, CDR2 FQNNGV. Trimming at V came to 5 bases and at J to 3 bases, leaving 9 bases not matched to a gene. The DNA of the CDR3 is TGTGCCAGCAGCCGGGACAGATCCCTTCCTAATGAAAAACTGTTTTTT. Translating gives CASSRDRSLPNEKLFF.

The chain combines TRBV5-4 with TRBJ1-1, with D unresolved. Germline V gene data show CDR1 as SGHNT and CDR2 as YYREEE (reference sequence). The CDR3 covers 14 residues. Deletions cut 0 bases from V and 0 bases from J, with 6 bases between. This CDR3 is CASSLAVMNTEAFF. As DNA, the CDR3 is TGTGCCAGCAGCTTGGCCGTTATGAACACTGAAGCTTTCTTT.

Here the CDR3 reads CASSLFGGASSYNEQFF. In nucleotides, the CDR3 is TGTGCCAGCAGCTTATTTGGGGGGGCGAGCTCCTACAATGAGCAGTTCTTC. The V call is TRBV7-9, the J call TRBJ2-1; tentatively, D is TRBD2 (7 bases). The CDR3 has 17 residues. CDR1 and CDR2 from the germline V gene are SEHNR and FQNEAQ (reference sequence). The V and J ends lost 2 bases and 0 bases respectively, with 14 bases between them.

The V call is TRBV27, the J call TRBJ1-2; D gene ambiguous. V lost 2 bases and J lost 4, with 14 bases in between. From germline, CDR1 is MNHEY and CDR2 SMNVEV (reference sequence). The CDR3 sequence is 15 residues long. The CDR3 DNA reads TGTGCCAGCAGTTTAGAAGTCTCTAATGTCTATGGCTACACCTTC. It specifies CASSLEVSNVYGYTF.

The chain joins TRBV4-1 to TRBJ1-1; TRBD1 matches at 8 bases. The V and J ends lost 4 bases and 5 bases, in that order; junction bases with no gene match: 6. Per germline, CDR1 MGHRA and CDR2 YSYEKL. The CDR3 covers 14 residues. CDR3 coding DNA: TGCGCCAGCAGCCGCCAGGGGGCTGTTACTGAAGCTTTCTTT. Its protein product is CASSRQGAVTEAFF.

The V gene is TRBV5-1, the J gene TRBJ1-4; D is ambiguous. Germline CDR1 and CDR2: SGHRS and YFSETQ. V lost 2 bases and J lost 0, with 11 bases in between. The CDR3 extends over 16 amino acids. The CDR3 DNA follows: TGCGCCAGCAGCTTAGGCGGCGACGCAACTAATGAAAAACTGTTTTTT. It specifies CASSLGGDATNEKLFF.

The V and J genes are TRBV19 and TRBJ1-2; weak D call: TRBD1 (6 bases). CDR1 LNHDA and CDR2 SQIVND come from the germline V gene (reference sequence). The V gene lost 9 bases and the J gene lost 4 bases, with 9 bases spanning the gap. The CDR3 has 11 residues. In DNA, the CDR3 is TGTGCCAGCCAGGGGATCTATGGCTACACCTTC. Translating it yields CASQGIYGYTF.

The rearrangement joins TRBV27 to TRBJ2-7; 11 positions agree with TRBD1. Germline CDR1 reads MNHEY; CDR2 reads SMNVEV (reference sequence). V lost 3 bases to trimming and J lost 2 bases; unmatched junction nucleotides: 18. The CDR3 extends over 20 amino acids. The CDR3 DNA reads as TGTGCCAGCAGTTTTTCTCGCCCCCGGGACAGGGGGACCTACCCCTACGAGCAGTACTTC. Protein sequence: CASSFSRPRDRGTYPYEQYF.

V and J are TRBV6-2 or TRBV6-3 and TRBJ2-4, with 9 bases that match TRBD2. There are 14 residues in the CDR3. V dropped 5 bases and J dropped 6; count of bases not matched to a gene: 5. Per the germline V gene, CDR1 is MNHEY and CDR2 is SVGEGT. The CDR3 reads CASSTGLAGNIQYF. The CDR3, as DNA: TGTGCCAGCAGTACGGGACTAGCAGGAAACATTCAGTACTTC.

The chain carries TRBV7-2 and TRBJ1-2, with D tentatively TRBD1 (6 bases). The length of the CDR3 is 13 residues. V was shortened by 5 bases and J by 4 bases, with 11 bases between the two germline ends. The V gene's germline CDR1 is SGHTA and CDR2 FQGNSA. In DNA form, the CDR3 reads TGTGCCAGCAGCAACGGGACACCCTATGGCTACACCTTC. Amino acids: CASSNGTPYGYTF.